Listed below are T cell receptor beta chains from one sample, sequenced in a study of T cells and copy number aberrations in small-cell lung cancer. The data were produced by immunoSEQ multiplex PCR, yet TCRdb's version contains in-frame clones alone and is incomplete. The data contain more than 1,000 clones, approximately 84% of them singletons. Sequenced input: tumor tissue. The receptors were gathered from a man aged 55 to 69 with small cell lung cancer. Each CDR3 is given with its conserved first and last residue. Fields, in order: V gene, J gene, CDR3 protein.

>TRBV5-1|TRBJ1-4
CASSLGATTNEKLFF
>TRBV15|TRBJ2-3
CATSRTDYTDTQYF
>TRBV5-1|TRBJ2-2
CASSLGEGELFF
>TRBV6-6|TRBJ2-7
CASSYRTGGYEQYF
>TRBV29-1|TRBJ2-2
CSVVQGDTGELFF
>TRBV11-2|TRBJ1-4
CASSESGATNEKLFF
>TRBV7-9|TRBJ2-5
CASSPPEGLSQETQYF
>TRBV10-3|TRBJ2-7
CAISDPGVYEQYF
>TRBV6-5|TRBJ2-5
CASSSQTKTQYF
>TRBV12-5|TRBJ1-1
CASGRLFGLDTKAFF
>TRBV2|TRBJ2-5
CASSEARGGGVQETQYF
>TRBV9|TRBJ2-1
CASSVELAGDRRNEQFF
>TRBV11-2|TRBJ2-3
CASSSDPRDTQYF
>TRBV9|TRBJ2-5
CASSVGSSQKETQYF
>TRBV6-5|TRBJ2-1
CASSPRYANEQFF
>TRBV7-8|TRBJ2-2
CASSLAASSRTGELVF
>TRBV7-6|TRBJ1-3
CASSKQGAFSGNTIYF